These 18 T cell receptor beta chains were sequenced from one sample in a study of T cells in Graves' hyperthyroidism and ophthalmopathy. There were TCR beta CDR3 regions amplified from RNA transcripts. HTBI primers were used for first-round RT-PCR of the TCR CDR3. TCRdb analysed the multiplex PCR reads with MiXCR anew, one entry per CDR3 protein. The sample gives more than 75,000 distinct CDR3 sequences, roughly 56% of which show up once; roughly 26% is in the top ten. Sequenced input: blood. Receptors were obtained from a middle-aged woman with Graves' hyperthyroidism.

This clonotype was seen many times. The rearrangement uses TRBV20-1 and TRBJ2-7, with D perhaps being TRBD1 or TRBD2 (6 bases each). Germline assignment: CDR1 DFQATT and CDR2 SNEGSKA (reference sequence). Trimming removed 1 base from V and 1 base from J, with 14 bases in between. CDR3 size: 15 residues. CDR3 in amino acids: CSARGGGGPSYEQYF. The CDR3 coding sequence is TGCAGTGCTAGAGGTGGAGGGGGGCCATCCTACGAGCAGTACTTC.

This clonotype was counted ten times or more. The chain employs TRBV7-9 and TRBJ2-5; 7 bases are shared with TRBD2. The ends lost 5 bases at V and 3 bases at J; junction bases unmatched: 6. The CDR3 runs to 14 residues. Germline assignment: CDR1 SEHNR and CDR2 FQNEAQ (reference sequence). The CDR3 DNA sequence: TGTGCCAGCAGCACCCGGGGAGGGGAAGAGACCCAGTACTTC. As protein: CASSTRGGEETQYF.

The table lists this clonotype with many counts. The rearrangement links TRBV9 to TRBJ1-3, with TRBD1 matching over 7 bases. The CDR3 consists of 16 residues. The germline V gene encodes CDR1 SGDLS and CDR2 YYNGEE. The V and J ends lost 3 bases and 0 bases, in that order; junction bases with no gene match: 6. CDR3 protein: CASSAGGQDSGNTIYF. CDR3 in DNA: TGTGCCAGCAGCGCGGGAGGACAGGACTCTGGAAACACCATATATTTT.

The chain has TRBV20-1 and TRBJ2-7, with 9 bases fitting TRBD1. Germline V CDR1 and CDR2: DFQATT, SNEGSKA (reference sequence). After removal of 6 bases from V and 2 bases from J, the junction contained 14 bases not matched to a gene. The CDR3 is 16 residues long. The CDR3 spells CSASSGTGPSTYEQYF. As DNA, the CDR3 is TGCAGTGCCAGCAGCGGGACAGGGCCATCGACCTACGAGCAGTACTTC.

To note about this clonotype: At one of its ends the junction is not consistent with the germline gene, which may arise from a read error. The rearrangement links TRBV7-9 to TRBJ1-4; no firm D call. Germline V gene data show CDR1 as SEHNR and CDR2 as FQNEAQ (reference sequence). This CDR3 has 13 amino acids. CDR3 coding DNA: TGTGCCAGCAGCTTTTACAGCGGGGAAAGACTGTTCTTT. Protein: CASSFYSGERLFF. Full variable domain (remainder filled in from reference TRBV7-9 and TRBJ1-4): DTGVSQNPRHKITKRGQNVTFRCDPISEHNRLYWYRQTLGQGPEFLTYFQNEAQLEKSRLLSDRFSAERPKGSFSTLEIQRTEQGDSAMYLCASSFYSGERLFFGSGTQLSVL.

This clonotype has just a few counts. The chain carries TRBV7-2 and TRBJ2-2; D perhaps matches TRBD1 (5 bases). The V gene's germline CDR1 is SGHTA and CDR2 FQGNSA. The CDR3 totals 12 residues. V lost 1 base, J lost 8 bases, and 5 bases lay in between. Here the CDR3 reads CASSLGQGELFF. The CDR3 DNA follows: TGTGCCAGCAGCTTAGGACAGGGGGAGCTGTTTTTT.

This clonotype was observed a few times. The chain joins TRBV5-1 to TRBJ1-3, with 8 bases lining up with TRBD1. Germline V lookup: CDR1 SGHRS, CDR2 YFSETQ. V trimming: 0 bases; J trimming: 0 bases; junction bases outside the gene matches: 8. The CDR3 sequence is 18 residues long. CDR3 loop: CASSLGSGGPLSGNTIYF. The CDR3 DNA reads as TGCGCCAGCAGCTTGGGGTCAGGGGGCCCCCTCTCTGGAAACACCATATATTTT.

Ten or more counts support this clonotype. The chain recombines TRBV4-2 with TRBJ2-7, with a possible D match to TRBD2 (6 bases). The CDR3 is made up of 16 amino acids. The germline V gene encodes CDR1 LGHNA and CDR2 YNFKEQ. The V and J ends lost 1 base and 0 bases respectively, with 13 bases between them. The CDR3 protein is CASSQADRRASYEQYF. The CDR3 coding sequence is TGTGCCAGCAGCCAAGCGGACCGGAGGGCCTCCTACGAGCAGTACTTC.

This clonotype was seen only a few times. The chain has TRBV29-1 and TRBJ1-6; TRBD1 agrees at 10 bases. This CDR3 contains 13 residues. J lost 7 bases, V lost 4 bases, and 1 base had no gene match. The germline V gene encodes CDR1 SQVTM and CDR2 ANQGSEA. For the CDR3, the DNA is TGCAGCGTTGCGGACAGGGGGAATTCACCCCTCCACTTT. Its translation: CSVADRGNSPLHF.

Worth noting for this clonotype: A much larger clone lies one base from this, so it may be a read error. The chain combines TRBV20-1 with TRBJ2-6; 9 nucleotides agree with TRBD1. The CDR3 contains 18 residues. Per germline, CDR1 DFQATT and CDR2 SNEGSKA (reference sequence). V gave up 2 bases and J gave up 2 bases; unmatched junction bases: 10. This CDR3 reads CSARYFRGQGPGANVLTF. CDR3 DNA sequence: TGCAGTGCTAGATATTTTAGGGGACAGGGTCCTGGGGCCAACGTCCTGACTTTC.

The gene calls are TRBV2 and TRBJ1-1; possible D gene TRBD1, 6 bases. The CDR3 contains 14 residues. Germline V gene lookup returns CDR1 SNHLY and CDR2 FYNNEI. Deletions cut 6 bases from V and 0 bases from J, with 11 bases between. CDR3 sequence (DNA): TGTGCCAGCAGGGGGGGCAGATTGAACACTGAAGCTTTCTTT. Its protein is CASRGGRLNTEAFF.

The CDR3 sequence: CASSGGGSYEQYF. The CDR3 coding sequence is TGTGCCAGCTCAGGAGGGGGCTCCTACGAGCAGTACTTC. The genes are TRBV7-2 and TRBJ2-7; D is possibly TRBD1 or TRBD2 (6 bases each). CDR3 length: 13 residues. CDR1 is SGHTA, CDR2 FQGNSA, per germline. The germline V and J ends were trimmed by 8 bases and 0 bases, with 11 bases remaining between them.

The sample holds many counts of this clonotype. The chain links TRBV7-6 to TRBJ2-2, with TRBD2 identical over 11 bases. This CDR3 spans 16 amino acids. Germline V gives CDR1 SGHVS, CDR2 FNYEAQ. V lost 1 base, J lost 9 bases, and 7 bases stayed unmatched. CDR3 nucleotide sequence: TGTGCCAGCAGCTTAGGGACTAGCGGGCCCTACCGGGAGCTGTTTTTT. It is translated as CASSLGTSGPYRELFF.

The V and J genes are TRBV20-1 and TRBJ2-3; D is unresolved. Germline CDR1 and CDR2: DFQATT and SNEGSKA (reference sequence). This CDR3 has 14 residues. The V end was cut by 4 bases, the J end by 6 bases, with 17 bases between. In DNA form, the CDR3 reads TGCAGTGCTAAGACTGCATTACTACCCGATACGCAGTATTTT. It translates to CSAKTALLPDTQYF.

Notes on this clonotype: Relative to the germline gene, one junction end is altered; a read error may explain this. V and J are TRBV10-3 and TRBJ1-5; D is possibly TRBD1 (5 bases). The CDR3 consists of 15 residues. Per germline, CDR1 ENHRY and CDR2 SYGVKD. CDR3 amino acids: CTISVSTTGNQPQDF. CDR3 nucleotides: TGTACCATCAGTGTTAGTACTACAGGAAACCAGCCCCAGGATTTT.

Only one count was recorded for this clonotype. The gene calls are TRBV7-9 and TRBJ1-5, with D unclear. This CDR3 spans 14 amino acids. CDR1 and CDR2 from the germline V gene are SEHNR and FQNEAQ (reference sequence). V was shortened by 6 bases and J by 2 bases, with 11 bases between the two germline ends. Here the CDR3 DNA reads TGTGCCAGCAGTCCCGGCCCTGGCAATCAGCCCCAGCATTTT. Residues: CASSPGPGNQPQHF.

This clonotype was recorded at least ten times. The V call is TRBV27, the J call TRBJ1-2; D is undetermined. The CDR3 contains 13 residues. Trimming removed 6 bases from V and 2 bases from J, with 10 bases in between. Germline CDR1 MNHEY, CDR2 SMNVEV (reference sequence). The CDR3 DNA reads as TGTGCCAGCAGGAACAGCCTGAACTATGGCTACACCTTC. It specifies CASRNSLNYGYTF.

The chain recombines TRBV7-2 with TRBJ1-2, with D unclear. Trimming pared 5 bases from V and 4 bases from J, leaving 14 bases between. Germline CDR1 and CDR2: SGHTA and FQGNSA. The CDR3 loop spans 14 amino acids. The CDR3 bases are TGTGCCAGCAGCGCCGGACTAGCGACCTATGGCTACACCTTC. Its protein is CASSAGLATYGYTF.